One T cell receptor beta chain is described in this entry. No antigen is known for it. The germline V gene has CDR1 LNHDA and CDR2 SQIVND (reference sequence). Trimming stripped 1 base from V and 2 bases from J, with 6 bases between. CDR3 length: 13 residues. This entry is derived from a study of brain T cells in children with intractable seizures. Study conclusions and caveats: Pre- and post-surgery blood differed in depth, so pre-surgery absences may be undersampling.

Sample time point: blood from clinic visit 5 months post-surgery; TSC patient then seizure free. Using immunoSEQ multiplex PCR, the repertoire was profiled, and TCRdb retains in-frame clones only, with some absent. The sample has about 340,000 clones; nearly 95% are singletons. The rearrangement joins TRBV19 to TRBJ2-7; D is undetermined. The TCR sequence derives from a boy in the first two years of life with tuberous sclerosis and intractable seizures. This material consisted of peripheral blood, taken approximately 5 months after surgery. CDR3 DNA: TGTGCCAGTAGTATAGCCCCCCCCTACGAGCAGTACTTC. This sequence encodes CASSIAPPYEQYF.